Here is one T cell receptor (beta chain) with its context. Only in-frame clones appear in the TCRdb table, and some are missing; sequencing was by immunoSEQ multiplex PCR. The table includes fewer than 100,000 clones, around 93% detected once. These data belong to a study of human versus mouse CDR3 diversity and MHC coevolution. Naive CD4 T cells, CD45RO-negative and CD62L-positive, were flow-sorted from PBMCs. Per germline, CDR1 SGHVS and CDR2 FQNEAQ. CDR3 length: 13 residues. The V and J ends lost 2 bases and 2 bases respectively, with 5 bases between them. This clonotype originated in a person between 30 and 69 years old in good health. Sequencing used naive CD4+ T cells from blood. The subset: CD45RO-negative CD62L-positive naive CD4 T cells. The V call is TRBV7-8, the J call TRBJ2-3; no firm D call. The CDR3 sequence is CASSLPVTDTQYF. The CDR3 DNA reads as TGTGCCAGCAGCTTACCAGTCACAGATACGCAGTATTTT.